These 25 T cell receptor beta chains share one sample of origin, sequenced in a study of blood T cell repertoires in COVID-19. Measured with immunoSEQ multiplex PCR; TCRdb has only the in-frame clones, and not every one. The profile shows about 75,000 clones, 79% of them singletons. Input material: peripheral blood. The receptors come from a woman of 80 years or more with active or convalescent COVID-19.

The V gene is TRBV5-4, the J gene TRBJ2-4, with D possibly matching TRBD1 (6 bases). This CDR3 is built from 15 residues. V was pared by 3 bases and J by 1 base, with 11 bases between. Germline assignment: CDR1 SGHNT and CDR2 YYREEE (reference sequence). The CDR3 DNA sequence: TGTGCCAGCAGCTCCCCCGACAGGGCCAAAAACATTCAGTACTTC. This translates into CASSSPDRAKNIQYF.

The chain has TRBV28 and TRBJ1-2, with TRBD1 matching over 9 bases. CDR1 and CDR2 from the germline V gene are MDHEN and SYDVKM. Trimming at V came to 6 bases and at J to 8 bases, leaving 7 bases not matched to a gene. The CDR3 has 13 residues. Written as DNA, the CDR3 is TGTGCCAGCAGGGAACAGGGGGCGCGAGGCTACACCTTC. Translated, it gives CASREQGARGYTF.

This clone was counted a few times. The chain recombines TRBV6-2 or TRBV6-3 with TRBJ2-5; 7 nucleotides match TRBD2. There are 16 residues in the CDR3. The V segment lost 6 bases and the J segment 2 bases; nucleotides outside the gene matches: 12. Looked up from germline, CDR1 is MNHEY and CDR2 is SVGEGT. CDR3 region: CASSLTSSGGQETQYF. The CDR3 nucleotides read TGTGCCAGCAGCCTCACCTCCTCCGGGGGGCAAGAGACCCAGTACTTC.

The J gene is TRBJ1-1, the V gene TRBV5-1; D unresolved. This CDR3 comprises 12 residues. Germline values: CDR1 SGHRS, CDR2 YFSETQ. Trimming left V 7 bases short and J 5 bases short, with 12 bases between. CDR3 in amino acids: CASGVGGTEAFF. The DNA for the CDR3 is TGCGCCAGCGGCGTGGGAGGGACTGAAGCTTTCTTT.

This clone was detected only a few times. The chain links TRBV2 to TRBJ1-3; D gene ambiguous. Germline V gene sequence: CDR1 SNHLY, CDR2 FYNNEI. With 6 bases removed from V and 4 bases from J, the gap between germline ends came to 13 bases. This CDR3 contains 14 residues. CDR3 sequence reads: CASSYTAAGNTIYF. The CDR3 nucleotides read TGTGCCAGCAGCTATACCGCAGCGGGAAACACCATATATTTT.

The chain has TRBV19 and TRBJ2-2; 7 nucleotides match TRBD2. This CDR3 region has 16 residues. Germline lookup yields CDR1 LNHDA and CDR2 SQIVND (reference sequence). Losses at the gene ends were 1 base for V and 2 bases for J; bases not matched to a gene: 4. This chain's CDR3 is CASSIVSGINTGELFF. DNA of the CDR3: TGTGCCAGTAGTATAGTGAGCGGGATCAACACCGGGGAGCTGTTTTTT.

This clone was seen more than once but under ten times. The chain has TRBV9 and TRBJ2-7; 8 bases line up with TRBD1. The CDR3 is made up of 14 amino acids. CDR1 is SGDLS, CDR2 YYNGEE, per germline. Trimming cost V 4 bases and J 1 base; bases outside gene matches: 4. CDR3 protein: CASSRRTGSYEQYF. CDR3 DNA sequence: TGTGCCAGCAGCAGGAGGACAGGGTCCTACGAGCAGTACTTC.

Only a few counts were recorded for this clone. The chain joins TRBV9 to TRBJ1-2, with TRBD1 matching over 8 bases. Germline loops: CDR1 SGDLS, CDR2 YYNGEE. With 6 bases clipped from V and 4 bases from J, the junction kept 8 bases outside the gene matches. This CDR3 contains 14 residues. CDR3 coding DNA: TGTGCCAGCACCGGACTAGACAGGGGCTATGGCTACACCTTC. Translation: CASTGLDRGYGYTF.

CDR3 sequence (DNA): TGTGCCAGCTCACCAGGACAGGGGGCTTATTATGGCTACACCTTC. It codes for CASSPGQGAYYGYTF. This rearrangement joins TRBV18 to TRBJ1-2, with 11 positions matching TRBD1. Germline V gives CDR1 KGHSH, CDR2 LQKENI. Trimming at V came to 2 bases and at J to 5 bases, leaving 4 bases not matched to a gene. There are 15 residues in the CDR3.

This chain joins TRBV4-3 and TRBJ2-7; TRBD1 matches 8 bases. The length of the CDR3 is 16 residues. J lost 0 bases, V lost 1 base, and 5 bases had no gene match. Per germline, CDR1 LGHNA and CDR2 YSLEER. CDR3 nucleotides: TGCGCCAGCAGCCAAGTGGACAGGGATGTCTCCTACGAGCAGTACTTC. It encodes CASSQVDRDVSYEQYF.

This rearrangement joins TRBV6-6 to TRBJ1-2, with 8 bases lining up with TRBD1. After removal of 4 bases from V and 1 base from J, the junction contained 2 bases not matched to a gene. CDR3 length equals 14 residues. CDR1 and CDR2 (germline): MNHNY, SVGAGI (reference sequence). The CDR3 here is CASSSGQGNYGYTF. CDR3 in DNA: TGTGCCAGCAGTTCCGGACAGGGTAACTATGGCTACACCTTC.

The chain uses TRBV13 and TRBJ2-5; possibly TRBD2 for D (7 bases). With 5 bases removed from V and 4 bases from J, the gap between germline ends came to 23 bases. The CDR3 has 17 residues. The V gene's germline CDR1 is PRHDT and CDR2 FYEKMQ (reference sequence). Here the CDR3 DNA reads TGTGCCAGCAGCCCCCCTTTTATCGGGGGGCAGGGAGAGACCCAGTACTTC. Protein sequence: CASSPPFIGGQGETQYF.

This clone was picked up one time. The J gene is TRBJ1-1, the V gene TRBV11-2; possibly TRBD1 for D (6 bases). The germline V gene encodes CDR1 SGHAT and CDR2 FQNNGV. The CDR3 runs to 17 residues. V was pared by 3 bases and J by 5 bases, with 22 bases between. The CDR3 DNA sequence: TGTGCCAGCAGCTTCCTAGTTGGGACACGTCGAAAAACTGAAGCTTTCTTT. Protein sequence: CASSFLVGTRRKTEAFF.

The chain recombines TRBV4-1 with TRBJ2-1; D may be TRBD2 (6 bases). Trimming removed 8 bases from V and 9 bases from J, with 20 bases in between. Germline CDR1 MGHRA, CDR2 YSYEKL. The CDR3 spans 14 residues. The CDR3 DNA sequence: TGCGCCAGCTCGGGGGACCAGTATCCATTTGAGCAGTTCTTC. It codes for CASSGDQYPFEQFF.

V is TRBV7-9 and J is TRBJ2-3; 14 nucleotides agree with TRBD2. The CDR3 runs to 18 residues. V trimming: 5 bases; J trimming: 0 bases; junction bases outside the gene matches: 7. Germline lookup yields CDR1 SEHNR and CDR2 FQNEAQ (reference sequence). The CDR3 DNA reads TGTGCCAGCAGCCGAAGACTAGCGGGGGGGACTAGCACAGATACGCAGTATTTT. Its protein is CASSRRLAGGTSTDTQYF.

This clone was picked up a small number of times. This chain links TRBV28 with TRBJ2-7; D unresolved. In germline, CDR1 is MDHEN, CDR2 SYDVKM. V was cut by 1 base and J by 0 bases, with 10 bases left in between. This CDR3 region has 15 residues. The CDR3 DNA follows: TGTGCCAGCAGTTTATTGGGCCCCCGCTCCTACGAGCAGTACTTC. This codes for CASSLLGPRSYEQYF.

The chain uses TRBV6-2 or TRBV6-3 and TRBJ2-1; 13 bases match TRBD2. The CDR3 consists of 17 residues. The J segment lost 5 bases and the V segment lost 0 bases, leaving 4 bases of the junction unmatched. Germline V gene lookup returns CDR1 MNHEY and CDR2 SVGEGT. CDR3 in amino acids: CASSYSGGLAGNNEQFF. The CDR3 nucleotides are TGTGCCAGCAGTTACTCGGGGGGACTAGCGGGAAACAATGAGCAGTTCTTC.

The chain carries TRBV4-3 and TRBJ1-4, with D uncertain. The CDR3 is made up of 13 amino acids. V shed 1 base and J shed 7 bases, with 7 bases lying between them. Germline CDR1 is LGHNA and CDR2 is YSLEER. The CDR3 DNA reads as TGCGCCAGCAGCCAAGGAGGGTTTGAAAAACTGTTTTTT. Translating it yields CASSQGGFEKLFF.

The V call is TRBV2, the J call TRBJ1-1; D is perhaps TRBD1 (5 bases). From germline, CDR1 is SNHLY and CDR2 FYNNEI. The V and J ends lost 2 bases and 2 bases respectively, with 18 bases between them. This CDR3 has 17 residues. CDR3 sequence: CASSEQRKGPRNTEAFF. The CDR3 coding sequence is TGTGCCAGCAGTGAACAAAGGAAGGGGCCCCGTAACACTGAAGCTTTCTTT.

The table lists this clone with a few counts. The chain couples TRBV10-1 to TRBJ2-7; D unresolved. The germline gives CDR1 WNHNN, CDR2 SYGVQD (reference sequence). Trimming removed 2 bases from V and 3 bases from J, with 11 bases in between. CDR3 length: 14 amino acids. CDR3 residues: CASSERGSNYEQYF. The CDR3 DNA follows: TGCGCCAGCAGTGAGCGAGGAAGTAACTACGAGCAGTACTTC.

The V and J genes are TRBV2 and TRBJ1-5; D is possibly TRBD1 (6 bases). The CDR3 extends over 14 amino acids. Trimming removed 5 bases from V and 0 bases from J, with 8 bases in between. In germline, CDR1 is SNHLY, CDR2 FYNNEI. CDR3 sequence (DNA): TGTGCCAGCAGTAGGGACAATAGCAATCAGCCCCAGCATTTT. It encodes CASSRDNSNQPQHF.

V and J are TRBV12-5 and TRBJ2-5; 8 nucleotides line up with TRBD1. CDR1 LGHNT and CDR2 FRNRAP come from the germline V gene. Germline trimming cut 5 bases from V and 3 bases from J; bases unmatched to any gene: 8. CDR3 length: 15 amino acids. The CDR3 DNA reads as TGTGCTAGTGGTAAAACCGGGACAGGAAAAGAGACCCAGTACTTC. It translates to CASGKTGTGKETQYF.

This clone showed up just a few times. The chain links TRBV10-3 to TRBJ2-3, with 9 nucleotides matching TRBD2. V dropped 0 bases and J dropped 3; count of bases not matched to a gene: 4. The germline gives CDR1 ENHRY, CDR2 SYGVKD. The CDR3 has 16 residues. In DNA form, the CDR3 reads TGTGCCATCAGTGAGTCCGATGCGGGGGGGACAGATACGCAGTATTTT. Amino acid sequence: CAISESDAGGTDTQYF.

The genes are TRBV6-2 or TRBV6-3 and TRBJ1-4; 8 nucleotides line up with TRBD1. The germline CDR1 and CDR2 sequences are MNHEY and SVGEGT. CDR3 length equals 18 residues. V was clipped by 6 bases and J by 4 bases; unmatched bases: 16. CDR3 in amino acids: CASSPTIWGQALNEKLFF. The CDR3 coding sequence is TGTGCCAGCAGCCCAACTATCTGGGGACAGGCCCTTAATGAAAAACTGTTTTTT.

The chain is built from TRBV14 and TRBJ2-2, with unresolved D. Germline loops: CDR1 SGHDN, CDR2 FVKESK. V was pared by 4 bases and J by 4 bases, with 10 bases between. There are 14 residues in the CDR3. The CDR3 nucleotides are TGTGCCAGCAGCCTTAACACGATCACCGGGGAGCTGTTTTTT. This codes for CASSLNTITGELFF.